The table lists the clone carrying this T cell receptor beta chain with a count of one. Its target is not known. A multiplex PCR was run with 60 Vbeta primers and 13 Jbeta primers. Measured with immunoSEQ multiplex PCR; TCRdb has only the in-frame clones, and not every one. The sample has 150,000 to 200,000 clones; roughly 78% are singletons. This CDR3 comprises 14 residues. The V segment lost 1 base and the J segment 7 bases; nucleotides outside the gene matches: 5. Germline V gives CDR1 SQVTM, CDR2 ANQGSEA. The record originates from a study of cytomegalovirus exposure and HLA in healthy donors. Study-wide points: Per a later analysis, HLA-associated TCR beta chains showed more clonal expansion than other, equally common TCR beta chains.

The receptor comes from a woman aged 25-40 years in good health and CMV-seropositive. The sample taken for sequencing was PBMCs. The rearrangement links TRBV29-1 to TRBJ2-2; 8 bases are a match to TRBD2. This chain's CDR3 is CSVEGGRTVGELFF. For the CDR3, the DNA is TGCAGCGTTGAAGGCGGGAGGACTGTCGGGGAGCTGTTTTTT.